The present TCR beta chain was sequenced within a study of blood T cells in healthy people across ages. Findings of the study overall: CMV infection status of these donors was not known. Among long-lived donors, naive CD4+ cells were more numerous and diversity higher than in aged donors. The lack of PBMC sorting stopped any conclusive naive versus antigen-experienced comparison.

A word on this clonotype: The antigen is unknown.

Germline V gene data show CDR1 as SGHRS and CDR2 as YFSETQ. The CDR3 is 16 residues long. Next came a second PCR, run for about 7 to 12 cycles, which used a sample-barcoded 5' primer along with a J-beta primer mix. TCRdb recomputed calls from the 5' RACE reads with MiXCR, one row per CDR3 protein. The sample holds around 620,000 distinct CDR3 sequences; roughly a quarter are singletons and the top ten take about a fifth. This sequence joins TRBV5-1 and TRBJ2-1, with TRBD1 matching 7 bases. The J call may be in error: the DNA end matches TRBJ2-7 better. The sequence came from an older woman in good health. Source material: blood. As DNA, the CDR3 is TGCGCCAGCAGCTTGGGGCCGACAGGGTTCTCCTACGAGCAGTACTTC. Translation gives CASSLGPTGFSYEQYF.